A selection of T cell receptor beta chains follows, all from one sample in a study of T cells after yellow fever vaccination. TCRdb re-derived calls from the 5' RACE reads in MiXCR, one entry per CDR3 protein. The data contain some 320,000 distinct CDR3 sequences, over 8.5% of them seen just once; the ten biggest clones take up over 3%. The sequences come from CD4+ T cells sorted from PBMCs, collected 45 days after the yellow fever booster vaccination. All receptors come from a man aged 18 to 29 who received the YFV17D yellow fever vaccine. Both conserved end residues are part of each CDR3. A D gene is named only where the DNA matches it firmly. Size tells how often a clone was seen (once, few, many) or the class of an expanded clone, and some rows leave it out.

CDR3 protein	CDR3 DNA	V gene	clone size	J gene	D gene
CASSGDSADRVPKNIQYF	TGTGCCAGCAGTGGGGATAGCGCTGATCGGGTACCCAAAAACATTCAGTACTTC	TRBV6-4	NA	TRBJ2-4	NA
CASSRGQGAQGYTF	TGTGCCAGCAGCAGGGGACAGGGGGCGCAGGGCTACACCTTC	TRBV5-4	NA	TRBJ1-2	TRBD1
CASSQDQRRLGYTF	TGCGCCAGCAGCCAAGACCAGCGCCGTTTGGGCTACACCTTC	TRBV4-3	few	TRBJ1-2	NA
CASSGGTDTQYF	TGTGCCAGCTCAGGGGGCACAGATACGCAGTATTTT	TRBV12-3/TRBV12-4	many	TRBJ2-3	NA
CASSSDEETQYF	TGTGCCAGCTCATCAGACGAAGAGACCCAGTACTTC	TRBV18	few	TRBJ2-5	NA
CASSLDGTGGYGYTF	TGTGCCAGCAGTTTAGACGGGACAGGGGGCTATGGCTACACCTTC	TRBV12-3/TRBV12-4	many	TRBJ1-2	TRBD1
CASSGSNYGYTF	TGTGCCAGCAGCGGCAGCAACTATGGCTACACCTTC	TRBV7-9	NA	TRBJ1-2	NA
CASSRSMILSGGAGYGYTF	TGTGCCAGCAGCCGCTCGATGATTTTGTCAGGGGGCGCCGGCTATGGCTACACCTTC	TRBV7-9	NA	TRBJ1-2	TRBD1
CASRDPGDTQYF	TGTGCCAGCAGGGACCCCGGGGATACGCAGTATTTT	TRBV2	NA	TRBJ2-3	NA
CASSFRPGSSKNIQYF	TGTGCCAGCAGTTTTCGGCCGGGCTCCTCCAAAAACATTCAGTACTTC	TRBV28	NA	TRBJ2-4	NA
CSVVSAGGPTDTQYF	TGCAGCGTTGTCTCTGCGGGGGGGCCAACAGATACGCAGTATTTT	TRBV29-1	few	TRBJ2-3	TRBD2
CASSPGGTPNKAFF	TGCGCCAGCAGCCCGGGCGGGACACCCAATAAAGCTTTCTTT	TRBV5-1	many	TRBJ1-1	NA
CASSYRPDLGTGELFF	TGTGCCAGCAGTTATAGGCCGGATCTGGGCACCGGGGAGCTGTTTTTT	TRBV6-2/TRBV6-3	NA	TRBJ2-2	NA
CASSPSRGRTEAFF	TGTGCCAGCAGCCCTTCCAGGGGGCGGACTGAAGCTTTCTTT	TRBV3-1	few	TRBJ1-1	TRBD1
CASSLSPPGLAQETQYF	TGTGCCAGCAGTTTATCGCCACCGGGACTAGCTCAAGAGACCCAGTACTTC	TRBV27	many	TRBJ2-5	TRBD2
CASSYEFARNYNEQFF	TGTGCCAGCAGTTACGAATTCGCTAGAAATTACAATGAGCAGTTCTTC	TRBV6-2/TRBV6-3	NA	TRBJ2-1	NA
CASSPQGGTDTQYF	TGCGCCAGCAGTCCACAGGGAGGCACAGATACGCAGTATTTT	TRBV5-1	many	TRBJ2-3	NA
CAWNPGASTDTQYF	TGTGCCTGGAACCCAGGAGCTAGCACAGATACGCAGTATTTT	TRBV30	few	TRBJ2-3	NA
CASSLGGGPSNQPQHF	TGTGCCAGCTCCCTCGGAGGGGGGCCAAGCAATCAGCCCCAGCATTTT	TRBV18	NA	TRBJ1-5	NA
CSARVERYNEQFF	TGCAGTGCTAGAGTGGAGCGCTACAATGAGCAGTTCTTC	TRBV20-1	NA	TRBJ2-1	NA
CASSATDSTDTQYF	TGTGCCAGCAGTGCGACAGATAGCACAGATACGCAGTATTTT	TRBV6-1	NA	TRBJ2-3	NA
CASSFWGGGYTF	TGTGCCAGCAGTTTTTGGGGCGGGGGCTACACCTTC	TRBV12-3/TRBV12-4	once	TRBJ1-2	NA
CASSPSPLGGRAEAFF	TGTGCCAGCAGTCCTTCTCCGTTGGGGGGTAGGGCTGAAGCTTTCTTT	TRBV27	NA	TRBJ1-1	NA
CASSLRGLGETQYF	TGTGCCAGCAGTTTGAGGGGTTTAGGGGAGACCCAGTACTTC	TRBV12-3/TRBV12-4	many	TRBJ2-5	NA
CASSDTGAGLDNEQFF	TGTGCCAGCAGTGACACTGGGGCGGGGTTGGACAATGAGCAGTTCTTC	TRBV6-5	few	TRBJ2-1	NA
CASSSSGTGSEKLFF	TGTGCCAGCAGCTCCTCCGGGACAGGGAGTGAAAAACTGTTTTTT	TRBV5-4	few	TRBJ1-4	TRBD1
CAIKTSGGPREGNTDTQYF	TGTGCCATCAAAACTAGCGGGGGGCCGCGGGAAGGAAACACAGATACGCAGTATTTT	TRBV10-3	few	TRBJ2-3	TRBD2
CASSNRGRGDTEAFF	TGTGCCAGCAGCAACCGGGGGCGCGGGGACACTGAAGCTTTCTTT	TRBV7-9	few	TRBJ1-1	NA
CASSQERGLYEQYF	TGCGCCAGCAGCCAAGAGCGGGGGCTCTACGAGCAGTACTTC	TRBV5-1	NA	TRBJ2-7	TRBD2
CASSLVDSWETQYF	TGTGCCAGCAGTTTAGTGGACAGTTGGGAGACCCAGTACTTC	TRBV12-3/TRBV12-4	many	TRBJ2-5	NA
CASSQASGDPNYGYTF	TGCGCCAGCAGCCAAGCCTCAGGGGATCCCAACTATGGCTACACCTTC	TRBV4-3	few	TRBJ1-2	NA
CASSLSAQGNNEQFF	TGTGCCAGCAGTTTAAGCGCACAGGGGAACAATGAGCAGTTCTTC	TRBV12-3/TRBV12-4	few	TRBJ2-1	TRBD1
CASSRTGTGSNEQFF	TGTGCCAGCTCACGTACCGGGACAGGGAGTAATGAGCAGTTCTTC	TRBV18	many	TRBJ2-1	TRBD1
CASSKNLYGLAGDSTQYF	TGTGCCAGCAGCAAGAACCTTTACGGACTAGCGGGGGACTCGACGCAGTATTTT	TRBV28	few	TRBJ2-3	TRBD2
CASSFQAETEAFF	TGCGCCAGCAGCTTTCAAGCAGAAACTGAAGCTTTCTTT	TRBV5-1	few	TRBJ1-1	NA
CASRQGTSTGANVLTF	TGTGCCAGCAGACAGGGGACTTCCACTGGGGCCAACGTCCTGACTTTC	TRBV6-5	few	TRBJ2-6	NA
CASSGRLAGGLDNEQFF	TGTGCCAGCAGTGGGCGACTAGCGGGGGGCCTGGACAATGAGCAGTTCTTC	TRBV12-3/TRBV12-4	NA	TRBJ2-1	TRBD2
CASSRRLSYYGYTF	TGTGCCAGCAGCCGCCGTCTTTCTTACTATGGCTACACCTTC	TRBV7-9	once	TRBJ1-2	NA
CSVRRQGPEAFF	TGCAGCGTTCGTCGACAGGGACCCGAAGCTTTCTTT	TRBV29-1	few	TRBJ1-1	TRBD1
CASSENSLYNEQFF	TGTGCCAGCAGTGAAAACTCTCTCTACAATGAGCAGTTCTTC	TRBV25-1	NA	TRBJ2-1	NA
CASSPLMTGLSGELFF	TGCGCCAGCAGCCCCCTTATGACAGGGCTCTCCGGGGAGCTGTTTTTT	TRBV4-3	few	TRBJ2-2	TRBD1
CASSYGRTDTQYF	TGTGCCAGCAGTTACGGGCGCACAGATACGCAGTATTTT	TRBV6-6	NA	TRBJ2-3	NA
CASSSVFRGRYEQYF	TGCGCCAGCAGCTCGGTCTTTCGGGGTCGCTACGAGCAGTACTTC	TRBV5-1	few	TRBJ2-7	NA
CASSFDRITDTQYF	TGTGCCAGCAGCTTCGACAGGATCACAGATACGCAGTATTTT	TRBV11-2	few	TRBJ2-3	NA
CASSQKNLAGADTQYF	TGCGCCAGCAGCCAAAAGAATCTAGCGGGGGCGGATACGCAGTATTTT	TRBV4-3	few	TRBJ2-3	TRBD2
CASSLGGTSGHNEQFF	TGTGCCAGCAGCTTGGGCGGGACTAGCGGTCACAATGAGCAGTTCTTC	TRBV5-4	NA	TRBJ2-1	TRBD2